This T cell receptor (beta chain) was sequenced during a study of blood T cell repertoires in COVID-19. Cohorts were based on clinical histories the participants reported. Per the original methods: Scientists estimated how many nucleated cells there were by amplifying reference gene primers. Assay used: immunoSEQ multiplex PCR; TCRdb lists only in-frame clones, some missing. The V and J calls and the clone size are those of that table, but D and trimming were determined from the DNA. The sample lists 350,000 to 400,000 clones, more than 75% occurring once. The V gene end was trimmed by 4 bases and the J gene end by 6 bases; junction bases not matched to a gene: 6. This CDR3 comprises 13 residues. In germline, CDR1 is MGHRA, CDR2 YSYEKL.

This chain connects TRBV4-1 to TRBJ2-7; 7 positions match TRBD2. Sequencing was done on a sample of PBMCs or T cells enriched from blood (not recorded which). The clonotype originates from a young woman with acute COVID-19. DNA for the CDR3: TGCGCCAGCAGCCGGACTAGTTTAAGCGAGCAGTACTTC. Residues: CASSRTSLSEQYF.